This TCR beta chain derives from a study of CD8 T cells in Susac syndrome. Overall study findings and caveats: The study acknowledged a relatively small number of individuals in its TCR sequencing and HLA analysis.

The RNA, about 0.45 to 1 ug, was put through reverse transcription using random hexamers. With immunoSEQ multiplex PCR, TCR beta CDR3 was amplified across 54 Vbeta and 13 Jbeta. TCRdb independently ran MiXCR on the immunoSEQ multiplex PCR reads; one entry per CDR3 protein. The sample holds under 200,000 distinct CDR3 sequences, roughly 94% seen once. A note on this clonotype: The antigen is undetermined.

Sequencing of TCR beta was performed on blood CD8+ T cells and on blood CD4+ T cells. Matched for age and sex, the controls were healthy donors. This clonotype originated in a human donor in good health. Sequencing was carried out using CD4+ T cells from PBMCs.

For the CDR3, the DNA is TGCAGCGCAGCACAGGGTTTTTCTTTCTTT. This gives the protein CSAAQGFSFF. The chain has TRBV29-1 and TRBJ1-1; tentatively, D is TRBD1 (6 bases). The CDR3 is made up of 10 amino acids. The ends were cut back, 7 bases at V and 12 bases at J, with 15 bases in the middle. The V gene's germline CDR1 is SQVTM and CDR2 ANQGSEA.